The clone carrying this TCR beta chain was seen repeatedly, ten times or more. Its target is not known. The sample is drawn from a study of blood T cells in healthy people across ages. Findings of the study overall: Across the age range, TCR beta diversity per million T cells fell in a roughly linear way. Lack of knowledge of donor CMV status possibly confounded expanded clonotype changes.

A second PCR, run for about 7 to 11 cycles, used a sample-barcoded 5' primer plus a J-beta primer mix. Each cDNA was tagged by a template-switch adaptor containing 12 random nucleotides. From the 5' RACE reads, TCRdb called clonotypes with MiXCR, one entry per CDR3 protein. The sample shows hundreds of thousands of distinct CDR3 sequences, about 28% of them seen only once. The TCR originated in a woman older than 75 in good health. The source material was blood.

CDR3 loop: CASSYPITGSDGYTF. In DNA form, the CDR3 reads TGTGCCAGCAGTTACCCAATTACAGGGAGTGATGGCTACACCTTC. The chain has TRBV6-6 and TRBJ1-2; tentatively, D is TRBD1 (6 bases). CDR3 length: 15 residues. The ends were cut back, 2 bases at V and 6 bases at J, with 16 bases in the middle. Looked up from germline, CDR1 is MNHNY and CDR2 is SVGAGI (reference sequence).